This TCR beta chain was captured in a study of blood T cells in healthy people across ages. Study-level information: Researchers report that template switching captured about one barcoded beta molecule per two T cells.

Total RNA was isolated from each sample in quantities of at least 5.5 micrograms. About this clonotype: Its matching antigen is unknown.

The study's findings and limits: A greater number of naive CD4+ cells and higher diversity distinguished long-lived donors from aged donors.

The CDR3 totals 18 residues. The V and J ends lost 2 bases and 0 bases, in that order; junction bases with no gene match: 8. The germline CDR1 and CDR2 sequences are SGHRS and YFSETQ. A second about 7 to 11 cycle PCR used barcoded and J-beta primers. TCRdb used MiXCR to reprocess the 5' RACE reads, holding one entry per CDR3 protein. There are 790,000 or so distinct CDR3 sequences in the sample; about half occur only once, and 15% to 20% lies in the top ten. The clonotype comes from a man at least 80 years old in good health. The sample was blood. The chain carries TRBV5-1 and TRBJ2-6, with 7 bases aligning to TRBD1. The CDR3 DNA reads as TGCGCCAGCAGCTTTGAACCGACAGGGCTCTCTGGGGCCAACGTCCTGACTTTC. Protein product: CASSFEPTGLSGANVLTF.